This T cell receptor beta chain was identified during a study of shared clonotypes between healthy human individuals. Memory CD4+ cells were the fraction left after CD45RA+ naive selection. Clones were read by immunoSEQ multiplex PCR, and TCRdb kept only the in-frame ones, dropping some. Here the sample spans over 950,000 clones, approximately 80% being singletons. The CDR3 length is 15 residues. CDR1 and CDR2 from the germline V gene are MNHNS and SASEGT. V lost 0 bases to trimming and J lost 9 bases, with 15 bases between them. This clone was seen many times. The specimen was memory CD4+ T cells from PBMCs. The subset: CD45RA-negative fraction. The gene calls are TRBV6-1 and TRBJ1-5; D is unclear. The receptor was derived from a man aged 18 to 30 in good health. Some clones in this sample may be carry-over from other donors' samples. The CDR3 DNA reads as TGTGCCAGCAGTGAAGCGTCGGGCGGACCTGGGCCCCAGCATTTT. Encoded protein: CASSEASGGPGPQHF.